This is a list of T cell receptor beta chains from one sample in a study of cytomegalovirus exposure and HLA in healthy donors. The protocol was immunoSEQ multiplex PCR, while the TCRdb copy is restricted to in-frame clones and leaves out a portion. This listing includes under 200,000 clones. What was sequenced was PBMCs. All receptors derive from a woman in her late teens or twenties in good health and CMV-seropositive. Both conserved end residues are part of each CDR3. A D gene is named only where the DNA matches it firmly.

CDR3 protein: CASSEELTSGYYNEQFF; CDR3 DNA: TGTGCCAGCAGCGAAGAACTGACTAGCGGTTACTACAATGAGCAGTTCTTC; J gene: TRBJ2-1; V gene: TRBV7-2; D gene: TRBD2
CDR3 protein: CSAYKNTEAFF; CDR3 DNA: TGCAGTGCTTACAAGAACACTGAAGCTTTCTTT; J gene: TRBJ1-1; V gene: TRBV20-1; D gene: NA
CDR3 protein: CASRTGQTTGELFF; CDR3 DNA: TGTGCCAGCAGGACGGGACAGACCACCGGGGAGCTGTTTTTT; J gene: TRBJ2-2; V gene: TRBV6-1; D gene: TRBD1
CDR3 protein: CASSIPEPYEQYF; CDR3 DNA: TGTGCCAGCAGCATTCCGGAGCCCTACGAGCAGTACTTC; J gene: TRBJ2-7; V gene: TRBV21-1; D gene: NA
CDR3 protein: CASSPVLGGFSTDTQYF; CDR3 DNA: TGTGCCAGCAGCCCCGTCCTCGGGGGTTTCTCCACAGATACGCAGTATTTT; J gene: TRBJ2-3; V gene: TRBV7-8; D gene: NA
CDR3 protein: CASSDLAGGLTDTQYF; CDR3 DNA: TGTGCCAGCAGTGACTTAGCGGGGGGGCTGACAGATACGCAGTATTTT; J gene: TRBJ2-3; V gene: TRBV6-1; D gene: TRBD2
CDR3 protein: CASSQTPPGQGETQYF; CDR3 DNA: TGCGCCAGCAGCCAAACCCCCCCGGGACAGGGGGAGACCCAGTACTTC; J gene: TRBJ2-5; V gene: TRBV4-1; D gene: TRBD1
CDR3 protein: CASSVEIVDEQFF; CDR3 DNA: TGTGCCAGCAGCGTAGAGATAGTCGATGAGCAGTTCTTC; J gene: TRBJ2-1; V gene: TRBV9; D gene: NA
CDR3 protein: CASSLAVRGGNTEAFF; CDR3 DNA: TGTGCCAGCAGCTTAGCAGTCCGGGGGGGTAACACTGAAGCTTTCTTT; J gene: TRBJ1-1; V gene: TRBV7-8; D gene: NA
CDR3 protein: CASSIGTGVPYGYTF; CDR3 DNA: TGTGCCAGTAGTATAGGGACGGGGGTCCCCTATGGCTACACCTTC; J gene: TRBJ1-2; V gene: TRBV19; D gene: NA
CDR3 protein: CASSPNAGTSGRTDTQYF; CDR3 DNA: TGCGCCAGCAGCCCCAATGCCGGGACTAGCGGACGCACAGATACGCAGTATTTT; J gene: TRBJ2-3; V gene: TRBV5-1; D gene: TRBD2
CDR3 protein: CASSLRPGYGNEQYF; CDR3 DNA: TGTGCCAGCAGCTTACGGCCAGGGTATGGGAACGAGCAGTACTTC; J gene: TRBJ2-7; V gene: TRBV11-2; D gene: NA
CDR3 protein: CASSVGLAGHEQYF; CDR3 DNA: TGCGCCAGCAGCGTGGGACTAGCGGGACACGAGCAGTACTTC; J gene: TRBJ2-7; V gene: TRBV5-1; D gene: TRBD2
CDR3 protein: CASSVRIQGPGELFF; CDR3 DNA: TGTGCCAGCAGCGTCAGGATACAGGGCCCCGGGGAGCTGTTTTTT; J gene: TRBJ2-2; V gene: TRBV9; D gene: NA
CDR3 protein: CASSSLEAYEQYF; CDR3 DNA: TGTGCCAGTAGTAGCTTAGAGGCCTACGAGCAGTACTTC; J gene: TRBJ2-7; V gene: TRBV19; D gene: NA
CDR3 protein: CASSEFAEGPYEQYF; CDR3 DNA: TGTGCCAGCAGTGAGTTTGCGGAGGGGCCCTACGAGCAGTACTTC; J gene: TRBJ2-7; V gene: TRBV6-1; D gene: NA
CDR3 protein: CASSQDLGSYNEQFF; CDR3 DNA: TGCGCCAGCAGCCAGGACCTCGGGAGCTACAATGAGCAGTTCTTC; J gene: TRBJ2-1; V gene: TRBV5-1; D gene: NA
CDR3 protein: CASSLGVGGEPAFF; CDR3 DNA: TGCGCCAGCAGCCTTGGGGTTGGAGGGGAACCAGCTTTCTTT; J gene: TRBJ1-1; V gene: TRBV5-1; D gene: NA
CDR3 protein: CASSQAIGGEQYF; CDR3 DNA: TGCGCCAGCAGCCAAGCCATCGGTGGCGAGCAGTACTTC; J gene: TRBJ2-7; V gene: TRBV4-1; D gene: NA
CDR3 protein: CASSMSSTDTQYF; CDR3 DNA: TGCGCCAGCAGTATGTCTAGCACAGATACGCAGTATTTT; J gene: TRBJ2-3; V gene: TRBV4-3; D gene: NA
CDR3 protein: CASSLAGGGLDEKLFF; CDR3 DNA: TGCGCCAGCAGCTTGGCCGGTGGGGGCCTCGATGAAAAACTGTTTTTT; J gene: TRBJ1-4; V gene: TRBV5-1; D gene: NA
CDR3 protein: CATRDGTGGHNEQFF; CDR3 DNA: TGCGCCACCAGAGACGGGACAGGGGGACACAATGAGCAGTTCTTC; J gene: TRBJ2-1; V gene: TRBV10-1; D gene: TRBD1
CDR3 protein: CASSSLAFSYNEQFF; CDR3 DNA: TGTGCCAGTAGCTCCCTAGCGTTCTCCTACAATGAGCAGTTCTTC; J gene: TRBJ2-1; V gene: TRBV19; D gene: NA
CDR3 protein: CASRPTGVGVRTEAFF; CDR3 DNA: TGTGCCAGTAGACCCACAGGGGTGGGGGTGCGAACTGAAGCTTTCTTT; J gene: TRBJ1-1; V gene: TRBV19; D gene: TRBD1
CDR3 protein: CASSEERHYNEQFF; CDR3 DNA: TGTGCCAGCAGTGAAGAACGACACTACAATGAGCAGTTCTTC; J gene: TRBJ2-1; V gene: TRBV6-1; D gene: NA
CDR3 protein: CASNPPRGPYEQYF; CDR3 DNA: TGTGCCAGCAACCCACCGCGGGGGCCCTACGAGCAGTACTTC; J gene: TRBJ2-7; V gene: TRBV2; D gene: NA
CDR3 protein: CASSYGAGRGYGYTF; CDR3 DNA: TGTGCCAGCAGTTACGGGGCTGGCAGGGGGTATGGCTACACCTTC; J gene: TRBJ1-2; V gene: TRBV6-5; D gene: TRBD1
CDR3 protein: CASSKIQGADEKLFF; CDR3 DNA: TGTGCCAGCAGTAAAATACAGGGAGCGGATGAAAAACTGTTTTTT; J gene: TRBJ1-4; V gene: TRBV6-1; D gene: NA
CDR3 protein: CASSRGGTEKMNTEAFF; CDR3 DNA: TGTGCCAGCAGCCGAGGGGGGACAGAAAAAATGAACACTGAAGCTTTCTTT; J gene: TRBJ1-1; V gene: TRBV14; D gene: TRBD1
CDR3 protein: CASSYGGQGAGGELFF; CDR3 DNA: TGTGCCAGCAGTTACGGGGGACAGGGGGCTGGCGGGGAGCTGTTTTTT; J gene: TRBJ2-2; V gene: TRBV6-6; D gene: TRBD1
CDR3 protein: CASSSSATGGHQPQHF; CDR3 DNA: TGTGCCAGCAGCTCCTCCGCTACAGGGGGCCATCAGCCCCAGCATTTT; J gene: TRBJ1-5; V gene: TRBV7-2; D gene: TRBD1
CDR3 protein: CASSSLQGAAEAFF; CDR3 DNA: TGTGCCAGCAGTTCCCTACAGGGGGCCGCTGAAGCTTTCTTT; J gene: TRBJ1-1; V gene: TRBV6-5; D gene: TRBD1
CDR3 protein: CAWTKRLAGTETQYF; CDR3 DNA: TGTGCCTGGACTAAACGGCTAGCGGGAACAGAGACCCAGTACTTC; J gene: TRBJ2-5; V gene: TRBV30; D gene: TRBD2
CDR3 protein: CAIKAGGGGDTQYF; CDR3 DNA: TGTGCCATCAAGGCGGGCGGGGGAGGAGATACGCAGTATTTT; J gene: TRBJ2-3; V gene: TRBV10-3; D gene: TRBD2
CDR3 protein: CASSRGSLSYEQYF; CDR3 DNA: TGTGCCAGTAGTAGGGGCAGCCTCTCCTACGAGCAGTACTTC; J gene: TRBJ2-7; V gene: TRBV19; D gene: NA
CDR3 protein: CASSGGSSYNSPLHF; CDR3 DNA: TGTGCCAGCAGTGGAGGGAGCTCCTATAATTCACCCCTCCACTTT; J gene: TRBJ1-6; V gene: TRBV2; D gene: NA
CDR3 protein: CASSFERGGPYTQYF; CDR3 DNA: TGTGCCAGCAGCTTCGAGCGGGGGGGCCCCTATACGCAGTATTTT; J gene: TRBJ2-3; V gene: TRBV11-2; D gene: TRBD2
CDR3 protein: CASSQGVTQYF; CDR3 DNA: TGTGCCAGCAGTCAGGGGGTTACGCAGTATTTT; J gene: TRBJ2-3; V gene: TRBV27; D gene: TRBD1
CDR3 protein: CASSFGTELAGAAQFF; CDR3 DNA: TGTGCCAGCAGTTTTGGGACTGAACTAGCGGGAGCTGCGCAGTTCTTC; J gene: TRBJ2-1; V gene: TRBV27; D gene: TRBD2
CDR3 protein: CASSRIAGPSYNEQFF; CDR3 DNA: TGTGCCAGCAGCCGAATAGCGGGACCCTCCTACAATGAGCAGTTCTTC; J gene: TRBJ2-1; V gene: TRBV27; D gene: TRBD2
CDR3 protein: CASSLTGAASGYYEQYF; CDR3 DNA: TGTGCCAGCAGCTTAACGGGGGCCGCTAGCGGGTACTACGAGCAGTACTTC; J gene: TRBJ2-7; V gene: TRBV7-3; D gene: TRBD2
CDR3 protein: CASNLQGGSDTQYF; CDR3 DNA: TGTGCCAGCAATCTACAGGGGGGGTCAGATACGCAGTATTTT; J gene: TRBJ2-3; V gene: TRBV11-3; D gene: NA
CDR3 protein: CASSQGQGNSPLHF; CDR3 DNA: TGTGCCAGCAGTCAAGGGCAGGGAAATTCACCCCTCCACTTT; J gene: TRBJ1-6; V gene: TRBV27; D gene: NA
CDR3 protein: CASSDGDTGELFF; CDR3 DNA: TGTGCCAGCAGCGACGGTGACACCGGGGAGCTGTTTTTT; J gene: TRBJ2-2; V gene: TRBV9; D gene: NA
CDR3 protein: CASSPRLAVGNEQFF; CDR3 DNA: TGTGCCAGCAGCCCCCGACTAGCGGTGGGCAATGAGCAGTTCTTC; J gene: TRBJ2-1; V gene: TRBV9; D gene: TRBD2
CDR3 protein: CASRPGQGYYGYTF; CDR3 DNA: TGTGCCAGCAGGCCCGGACAGGGGTACTATGGCTACACCTTC; J gene: TRBJ1-2; V gene: TRBV6-1; D gene: TRBD1
CDR3 protein: CASSQGLAARSYNEQFF; CDR3 DNA: TGCGCCAGCAGCCAAGGACTAGCGGCACGCTCCTACAATGAGCAGTTCTTC; J gene: TRBJ2-1; V gene: TRBV4-1; D gene: TRBD2
CDR3 protein: CSAREETQYF; CDR3 DNA: TGCAGTGCTAGGGAGGAGACCCAGTACTTC; J gene: TRBJ2-5; V gene: TRBV20-1; D gene: NA
CDR3 protein: CASRARLATGELFF; CDR3 DNA: TGTGCCAGCAGGGCCCGACTAGCGACGGGGGAGCTGTTTTTT; J gene: TRBJ2-2; V gene: TRBV2; D gene: TRBD2
CDR3 protein: CASSLYGDRGDEQYF; CDR3 DNA: TGTGCCAGCTCCCTCTACGGGGACAGGGGTGACGAGCAGTACTTC; J gene: TRBJ2-7; V gene: TRBV18; D gene: TRBD1
CDR3 protein: CAWSQRQGSDGYTF; CDR3 DNA: TGTGCCTGGAGTCAACGGCAGGGTTCTGATGGCTACACCTTC; J gene: TRBJ1-2; V gene: TRBV30; D gene: NA
CDR3 protein: CASSVGQFYEQYF; CDR3 DNA: TGTGCCAGCAGTGTGGGACAGTTCTACGAGCAGTACTTC; J gene: TRBJ2-7; V gene: TRBV28; D gene: TRBD1
CDR3 protein: CASILSGTYYNEQFF; CDR3 DNA: TGTGCCAGCATCCTTAGCGGAACCTACTACAATGAGCAGTTCTTC; J gene: TRBJ2-1; V gene: TRBV5-6; D gene: NA
CDR3 protein: CASSDGRAYEQYF; CDR3 DNA: TGTGCCAGCAGTGATGGCAGGGCCTACGAGCAGTACTTC; J gene: TRBJ2-7; V gene: TRBV2; D gene: NA
CDR3 protein: CASSPGGGELFF; CDR3 DNA: TGTGCCAGCAGCCCAGGTGGGGGGGAGCTGTTTTTT; J gene: TRBJ2-2; V gene: TRBV5-4; D gene: NA
CDR3 protein: CASNWDSQSTDTQYF; CDR3 DNA: TGTGCCAGCAACTGGGACTCACAAAGCACAGATACGCAGTATTTT; J gene: TRBJ2-3; V gene: TRBV2; D gene: NA
CDR3 protein: CAIGRGNTQYF; CDR3 DNA: TGTGCCATCGGCAGGGGAAATACGCAGTATTTT; J gene: TRBJ2-3; V gene: TRBV10-3; D gene: NA
CDR3 protein: CASRMTVNNQPQHF; CDR3 DNA: TGTGCCAGCAGGATGACAGTTAACAATCAGCCCCAGCATTTT; J gene: TRBJ1-5; V gene: TRBV27; D gene: NA